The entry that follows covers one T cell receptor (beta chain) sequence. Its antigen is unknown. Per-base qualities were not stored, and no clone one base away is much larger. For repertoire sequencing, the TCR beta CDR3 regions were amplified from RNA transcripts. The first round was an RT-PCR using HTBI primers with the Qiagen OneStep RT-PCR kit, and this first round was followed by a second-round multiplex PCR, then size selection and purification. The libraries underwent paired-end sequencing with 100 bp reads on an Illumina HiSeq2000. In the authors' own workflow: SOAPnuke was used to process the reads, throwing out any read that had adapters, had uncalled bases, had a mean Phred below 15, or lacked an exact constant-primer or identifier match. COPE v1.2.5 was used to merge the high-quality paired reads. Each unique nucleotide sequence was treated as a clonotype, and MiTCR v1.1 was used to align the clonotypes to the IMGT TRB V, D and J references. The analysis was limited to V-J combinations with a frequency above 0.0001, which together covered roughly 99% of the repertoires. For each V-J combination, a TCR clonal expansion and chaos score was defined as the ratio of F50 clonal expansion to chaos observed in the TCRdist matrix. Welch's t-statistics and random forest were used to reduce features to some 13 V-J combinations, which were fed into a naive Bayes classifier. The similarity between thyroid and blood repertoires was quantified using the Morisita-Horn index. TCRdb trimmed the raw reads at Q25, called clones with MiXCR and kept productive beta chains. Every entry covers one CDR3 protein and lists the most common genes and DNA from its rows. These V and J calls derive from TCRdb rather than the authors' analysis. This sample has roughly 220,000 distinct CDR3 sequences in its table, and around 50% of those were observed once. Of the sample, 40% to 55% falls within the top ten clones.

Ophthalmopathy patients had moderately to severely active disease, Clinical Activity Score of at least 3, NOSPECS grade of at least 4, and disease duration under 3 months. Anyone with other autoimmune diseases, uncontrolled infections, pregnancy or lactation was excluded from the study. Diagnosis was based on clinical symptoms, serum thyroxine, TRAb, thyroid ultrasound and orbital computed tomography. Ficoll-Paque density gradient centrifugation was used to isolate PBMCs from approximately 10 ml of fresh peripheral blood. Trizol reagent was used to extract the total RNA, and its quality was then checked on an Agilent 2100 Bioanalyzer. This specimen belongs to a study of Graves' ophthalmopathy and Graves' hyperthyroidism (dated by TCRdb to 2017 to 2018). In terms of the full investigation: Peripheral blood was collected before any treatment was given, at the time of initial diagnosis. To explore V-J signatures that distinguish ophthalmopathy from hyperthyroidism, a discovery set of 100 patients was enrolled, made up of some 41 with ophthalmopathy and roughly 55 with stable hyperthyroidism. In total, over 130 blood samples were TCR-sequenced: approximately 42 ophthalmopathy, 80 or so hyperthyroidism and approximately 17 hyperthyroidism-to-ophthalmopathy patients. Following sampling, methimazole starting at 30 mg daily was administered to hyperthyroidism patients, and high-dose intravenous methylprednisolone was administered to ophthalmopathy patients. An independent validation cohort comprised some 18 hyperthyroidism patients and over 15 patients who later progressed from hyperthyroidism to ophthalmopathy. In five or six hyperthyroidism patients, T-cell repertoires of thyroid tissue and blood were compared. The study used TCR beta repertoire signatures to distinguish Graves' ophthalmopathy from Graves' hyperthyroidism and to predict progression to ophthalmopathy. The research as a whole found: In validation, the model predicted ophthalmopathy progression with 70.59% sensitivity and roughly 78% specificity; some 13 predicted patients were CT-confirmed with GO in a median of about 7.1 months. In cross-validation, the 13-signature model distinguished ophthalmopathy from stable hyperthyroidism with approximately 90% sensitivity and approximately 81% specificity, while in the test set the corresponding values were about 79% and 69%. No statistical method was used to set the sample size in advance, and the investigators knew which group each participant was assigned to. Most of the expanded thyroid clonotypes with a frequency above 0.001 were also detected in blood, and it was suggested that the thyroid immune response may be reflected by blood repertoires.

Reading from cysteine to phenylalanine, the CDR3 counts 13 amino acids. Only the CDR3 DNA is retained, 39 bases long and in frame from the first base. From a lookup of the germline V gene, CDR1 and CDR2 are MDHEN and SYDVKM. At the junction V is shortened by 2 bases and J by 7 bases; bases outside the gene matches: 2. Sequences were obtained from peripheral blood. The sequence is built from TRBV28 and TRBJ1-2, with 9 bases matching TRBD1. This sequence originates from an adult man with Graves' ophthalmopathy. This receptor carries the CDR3 CASSLGTGRGYTF. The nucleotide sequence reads TGTGCCAGCAGTTTAGGGACAGGGCGTGGCTACACCTTC.